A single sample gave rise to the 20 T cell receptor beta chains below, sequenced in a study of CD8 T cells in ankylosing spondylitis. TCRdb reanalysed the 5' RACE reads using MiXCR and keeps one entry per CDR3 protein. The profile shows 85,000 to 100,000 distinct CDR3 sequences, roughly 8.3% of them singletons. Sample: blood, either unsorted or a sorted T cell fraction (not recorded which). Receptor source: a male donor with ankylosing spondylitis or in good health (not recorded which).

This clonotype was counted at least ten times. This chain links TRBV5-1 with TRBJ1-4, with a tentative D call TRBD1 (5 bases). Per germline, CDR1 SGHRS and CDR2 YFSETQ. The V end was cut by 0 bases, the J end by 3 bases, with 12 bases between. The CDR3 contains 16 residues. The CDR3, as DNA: TGCGCCAGCAGCTTGGTTCTCCAGGGACCTAATGAAAAACTGTTTTTT. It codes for CASSLVLQGPNEKLFF.

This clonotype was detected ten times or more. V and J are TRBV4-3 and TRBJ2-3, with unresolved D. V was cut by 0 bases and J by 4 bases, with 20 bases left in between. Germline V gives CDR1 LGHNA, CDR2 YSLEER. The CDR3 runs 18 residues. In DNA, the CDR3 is TGCGCCAGCAGCCAAGACAGGATTGGGCTCGACCGCCCAGATACGCAGTATTTT. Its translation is CASSQDRIGLDRPDTQYF.

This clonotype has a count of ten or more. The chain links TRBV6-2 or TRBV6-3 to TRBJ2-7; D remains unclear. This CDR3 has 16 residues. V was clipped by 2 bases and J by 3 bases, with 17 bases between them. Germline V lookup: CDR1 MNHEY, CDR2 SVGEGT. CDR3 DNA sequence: TGTGCCAGCAGTTACGCTGGGTATCCTGGGATCTACGAGCAGTACTTC. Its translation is CASSYAGYPGIYEQYF.

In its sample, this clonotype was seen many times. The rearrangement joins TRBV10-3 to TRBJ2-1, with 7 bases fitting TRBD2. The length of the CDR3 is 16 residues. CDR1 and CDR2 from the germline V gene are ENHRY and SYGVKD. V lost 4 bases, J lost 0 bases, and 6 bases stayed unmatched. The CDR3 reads CAISGRRGSSYNEQFF. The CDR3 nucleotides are TGTGCCATCAGTGGTAGGCGGGGGAGCTCCTACAATGAGCAGTTCTTC.

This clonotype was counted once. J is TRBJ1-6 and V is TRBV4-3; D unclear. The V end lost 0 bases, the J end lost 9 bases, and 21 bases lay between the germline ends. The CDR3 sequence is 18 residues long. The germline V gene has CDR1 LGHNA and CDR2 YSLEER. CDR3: CASSQDTFLSEAGSPLHF. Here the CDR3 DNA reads TGCGCCAGCAGCCAAGATACCTTTCTTTCGGAGGCGGGTTCACCCCTCCACTTT.

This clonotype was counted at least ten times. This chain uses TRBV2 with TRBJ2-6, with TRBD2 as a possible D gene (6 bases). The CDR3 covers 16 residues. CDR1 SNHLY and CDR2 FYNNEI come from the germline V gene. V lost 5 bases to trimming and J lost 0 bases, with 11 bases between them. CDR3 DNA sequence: TGTGCCAGCAGTAGACTAGTCTACTCTGGGGCCAACGTCCTGACTTTC. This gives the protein CASSRLVYSGANVLTF.

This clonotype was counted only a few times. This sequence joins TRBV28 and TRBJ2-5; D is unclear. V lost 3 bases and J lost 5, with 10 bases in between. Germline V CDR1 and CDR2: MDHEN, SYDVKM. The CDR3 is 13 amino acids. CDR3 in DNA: TGTGCCAGCAGTTTGATCAGGCGCGAGACCCAGTACTTC. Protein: CASSLIRRETQYF.

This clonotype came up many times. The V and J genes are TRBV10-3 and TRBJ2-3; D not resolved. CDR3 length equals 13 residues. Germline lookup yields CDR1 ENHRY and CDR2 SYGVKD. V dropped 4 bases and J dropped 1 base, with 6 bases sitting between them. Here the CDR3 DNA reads TGTGCCATCAGTGCTATAGGCACAGATACGCAGTATTTT. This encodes CAISAIGTDTQYF.

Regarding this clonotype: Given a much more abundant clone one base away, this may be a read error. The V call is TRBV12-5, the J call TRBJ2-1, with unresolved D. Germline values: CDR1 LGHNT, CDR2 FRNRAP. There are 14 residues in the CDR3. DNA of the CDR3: TGTGCTAGTGGTTTGGTAATCTTAGGCAATGAGCAGCTCTTC. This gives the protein CASGLVILGNEQLF.

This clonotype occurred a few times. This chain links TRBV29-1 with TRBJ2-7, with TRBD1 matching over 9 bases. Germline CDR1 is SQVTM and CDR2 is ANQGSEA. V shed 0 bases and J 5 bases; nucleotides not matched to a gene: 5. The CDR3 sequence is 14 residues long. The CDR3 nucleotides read TGCAGCGTTGAAGACCGGGACAGGGACCACGAGCAGTACTTC. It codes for CSVEDRDRDHEQYF.

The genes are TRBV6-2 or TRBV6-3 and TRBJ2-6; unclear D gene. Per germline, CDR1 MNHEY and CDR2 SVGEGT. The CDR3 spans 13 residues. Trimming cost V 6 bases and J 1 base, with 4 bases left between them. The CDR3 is CASRRSGANVLTF. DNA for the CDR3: TGTGCCAGCAGACGTTCTGGGGCCAACGTCCTGACTTTC.

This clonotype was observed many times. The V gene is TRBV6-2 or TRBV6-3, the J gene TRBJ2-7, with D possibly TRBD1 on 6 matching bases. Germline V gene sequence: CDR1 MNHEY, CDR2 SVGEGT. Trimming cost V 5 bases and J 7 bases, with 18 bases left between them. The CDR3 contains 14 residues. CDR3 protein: CASSASTGTGEQYF. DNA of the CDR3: TGTGCCAGCAGTGCCTCCACAGGGACGGGGGAGCAGTACTTC.

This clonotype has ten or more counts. The CDR3 DNA follows: TGTGCCAGCAGTTTTCGTGGGCAAGAGACCCAGTACTTC. Its protein is CASSFRGQETQYF. V and J are TRBV12-3 or TRBV12-4 and TRBJ2-5; D not certain. The CDR3 has 13 residues. Trimming took off 3 bases at V and 2 bases at J, with 7 bases between the two ends.

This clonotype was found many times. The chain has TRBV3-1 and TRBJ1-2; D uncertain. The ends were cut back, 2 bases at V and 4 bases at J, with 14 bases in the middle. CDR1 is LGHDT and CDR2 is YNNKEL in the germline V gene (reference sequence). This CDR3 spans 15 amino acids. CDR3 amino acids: CASSQTAGSLYGYTF. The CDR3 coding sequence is TGTGCCAGCAGCCAAACCGCCGGGAGCCTCTATGGCTACACCTTC.

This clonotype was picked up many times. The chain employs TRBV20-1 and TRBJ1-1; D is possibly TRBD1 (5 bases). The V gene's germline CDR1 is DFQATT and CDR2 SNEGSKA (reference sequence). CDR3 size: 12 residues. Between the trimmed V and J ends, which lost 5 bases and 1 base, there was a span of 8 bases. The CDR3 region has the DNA TGCAGTGCTTCCCAGGGGAACACTGAAGCTTTCTTT. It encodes CSASQGNTEAFF.

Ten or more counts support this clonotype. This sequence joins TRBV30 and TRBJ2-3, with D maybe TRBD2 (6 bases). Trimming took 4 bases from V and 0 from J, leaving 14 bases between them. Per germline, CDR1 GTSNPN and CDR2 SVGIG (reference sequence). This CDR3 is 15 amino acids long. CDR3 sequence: CAWTLGRGSTDTQYF. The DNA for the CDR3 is TGTGCCTGGACCCTCGGACGGGGGAGCACAGATACGCAGTATTTT. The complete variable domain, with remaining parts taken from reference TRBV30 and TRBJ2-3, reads SQTIHQWPATLVQPVGSPLSLECTVEGTSNPNLYWYRQAAGRGLQLLFYSVGIGQISSEVPQNLSASRPQDRQFILSSKKLLLSDSGFYLCAWTLGRGSTDTQYFGPGTRLTVL.

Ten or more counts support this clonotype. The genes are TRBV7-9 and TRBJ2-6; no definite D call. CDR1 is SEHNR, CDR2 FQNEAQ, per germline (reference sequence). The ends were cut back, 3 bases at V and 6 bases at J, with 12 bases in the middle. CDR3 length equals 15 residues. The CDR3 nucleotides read TGTGCCAGCAGCTTCGACAAGGTTCTGGCCAACGTCCTGACTTTC. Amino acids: CASSFDKVLANVLTF.

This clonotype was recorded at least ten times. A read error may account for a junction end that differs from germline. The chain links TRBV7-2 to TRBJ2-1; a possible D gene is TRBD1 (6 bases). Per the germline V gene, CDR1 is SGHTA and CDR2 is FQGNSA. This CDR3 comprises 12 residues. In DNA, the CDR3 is TGTGCCAGCAGCTTGGGGGCCGGGCCACCTGTCTTC. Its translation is CASSLGAGPPVF.

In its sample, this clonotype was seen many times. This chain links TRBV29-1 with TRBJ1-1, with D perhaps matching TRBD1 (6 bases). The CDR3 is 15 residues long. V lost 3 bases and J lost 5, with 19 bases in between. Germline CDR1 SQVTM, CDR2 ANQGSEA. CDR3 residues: CSVDSRSGTWTEAFF. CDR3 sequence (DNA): TGCAGCGTTGATAGCAGGTCCGGGACATGGACTGAAGCTTTCTTT.

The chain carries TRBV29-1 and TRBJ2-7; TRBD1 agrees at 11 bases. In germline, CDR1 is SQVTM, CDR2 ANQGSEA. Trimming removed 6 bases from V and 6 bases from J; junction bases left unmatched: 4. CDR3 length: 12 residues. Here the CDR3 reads CSVGDRGFEQYF. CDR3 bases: TGCAGCGTGGGGGACAGGGGGTTCGAGCAGTACTTC.